The 10 T cell receptor beta chains reported below all come from one sample, sequenced in a study of identical twins. TCRdb passed the 5' RACE reads through MiXCR, listing each CDR3 protein once. The data show some 440,000 distinct CDR3 sequences, 20% to 30% seen once. These records were also assigned to another study, of T cells expressing NK-cell markers.

Sequencing was carried out using CD4+ T cells sorted from blood. Receptor source: a woman between 18 and 30 years old in good health.

The genes are TRBV6-2 or TRBV6-3 and TRBJ2-3; no clear D gene. CDR1 is MNHEY, CDR2 SVGEGT, per germline. V was shortened by 6 bases and J by 2 bases, with 21 bases between the two germline ends. The CDR3 spans 17 residues. CDR3 DNA: TGTGCCAGCAGCCGCCATCGGACGGGCGGAAACACAGATACGCAGTATTTT. As protein: CASSRHRTGGNTDTQYF.

This clonotype was counted between two and nine times. CDR3: CSVEGETQYF. The CDR3 DNA reads as TGCAGCGTTGAGGGAGAGACCCAGTACTTC. This chain uses TRBV29-1 with TRBJ2-5; D is uncertain. Germline CDR1 SQVTM, CDR2 ANQGSEA. The CDR3 is 10 residues long. Trimming took 3 bases from V and 4 from J, leaving 3 bases between them.

Regarding this clonotype: Sequence at one end of the junction differs from germline and may be a read error. In nucleotides, the CDR3 is TGTGCTAGCAGCTCCGGACGCGGAGGCGAGCAGTACTTC. It translates to CASSSGRGGEQYF. The J gene is TRBJ2-7, the V gene TRBV7-7, with D maybe TRBD2 (5 bases). The CDR3 covers 13 residues. Germline CDR1 and CDR2: SSHAT and FNYEAQ (reference sequence).

This chain links TRBV6-1 with TRBJ2-7; unclear D gene. Germline CDR1 and CDR2: MNHNS and SASEGT. The CDR3 length is 12 residues. V lost 4 bases to trimming and J lost 6 bases, with 10 bases between them. CDR3 sequence (DNA): TGTGCCAGCAGTGTTTGGGGTTTCGAGCAGTACTTC. Translated, it gives CASSVWGFEQYF.

This rearrangement joins TRBV7-9 to TRBJ2-1; 13 bases are shared with TRBD2. The CDR3 runs to 16 residues. The V segment lost 5 bases and the J segment 14 bases; nucleotides outside the gene matches: 15. CDR1 SEHNR and CDR2 FQNEAQ come from the germline V gene (reference sequence). The CDR3 sequence: CASSDRRTSGSSREFF. The CDR3 bases are TGTGCCAGCAGCGACCGCCGGACTAGCGGGAGTTCTAGGGAGTTCTTC.

There are a few counts of this clonotype. A much bigger clone sits one base away, suggesting this may be a read error. The V call is TRBV5-1, the J call TRBJ1-1; D is unclear. Germline CDR1 and CDR2: SGHRS and YFSETQ. CDR3 length equals 13 residues. Trimming took 0 bases from V and 1 from J, leaving 4 bases between them. The CDR3 DNA reads as TGCGCCAGCAGCTTGGAAACGAACACTGAAGCTTTCTTT. Its translation is CASSLETNTEAFF.

This clonotype was seen a few times. The gene calls are TRBV3-1 and TRBJ1-2, with 8 bases that match TRBD1. V shed 3 bases, J shed 4 bases, and the junction held 7 bases outside the gene matches. Germline V lookup: CDR1 LGHDT, CDR2 YNNKEL (reference sequence). This CDR3 comprises 15 residues. The CDR3, as DNA: TGTGCCAGCAGCCACGATACCGGGACAGGCTATGGCTACACCTTC. It is translated as CASSHDTGTGYGYTF. Together with reference TRBV3-1 and TRBJ1-2, the CDR3 gives the full variable domain: DTAVSQTPKYLVTQMGNDKSIKCEQNLGHDTMYWYKQDSKKFLKIMFSYNNKELIINETVPNRFSPKSPDKAHLNLHINSLELGDSAVYFCASSHDTGTGYGYTFGSGTRLTVV.

The CDR3 DNA reads as TGTGCCACTAAGGGCAGCCTAAATGAAAAACTGTTTTTT. It is translated as CATKGSLNEKLFF. J is TRBJ1-4 and V is TRBV6-1; D not certain. CDR3 length: 13 residues. Germline V gene lookup returns CDR1 MNHNS and CDR2 SASEGT. V gave up 10 bases and J gave up 5 bases, with 14 bases separating them.

The genes are TRBV12-3 or TRBV12-4 and TRBJ2-7; D gene ambiguous. The V end was cut by 5 bases, the J end by 3 bases, with 14 bases between. The CDR3 extends over 14 amino acids. Written as DNA, the CDR3 is TGTGCCAGCAGTCTAACCCCTCTGGGCTACGAGCAGTACTTC. This gives the protein CASSLTPLGYEQYF.

The rearrangement uses TRBV20-1 and TRBJ1-1, with D hard to call. Trimming stripped 6 bases from V and 3 bases from J, with 14 bases between. The CDR3 length is 13 residues. The germline V gene has CDR1 DFQATT and CDR2 SNEGSKA (reference sequence). CDR3 nucleotides: TGCAGTGCCGGGCCGGGAAAGTACACTGAAGCTTTCTTT. Amino acids: CSAGPGKYTEAFF.